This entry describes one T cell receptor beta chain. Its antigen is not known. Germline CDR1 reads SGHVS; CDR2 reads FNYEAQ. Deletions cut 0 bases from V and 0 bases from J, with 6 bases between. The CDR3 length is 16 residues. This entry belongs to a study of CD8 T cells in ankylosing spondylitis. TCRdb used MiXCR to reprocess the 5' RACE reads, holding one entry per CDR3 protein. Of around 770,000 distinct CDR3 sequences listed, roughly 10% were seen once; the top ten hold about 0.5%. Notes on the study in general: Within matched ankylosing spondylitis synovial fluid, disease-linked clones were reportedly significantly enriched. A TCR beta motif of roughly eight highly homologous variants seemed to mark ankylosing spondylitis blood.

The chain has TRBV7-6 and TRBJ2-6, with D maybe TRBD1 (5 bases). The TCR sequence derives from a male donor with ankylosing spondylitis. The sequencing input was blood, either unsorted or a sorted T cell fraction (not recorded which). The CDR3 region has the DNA TGTGCCAGCAGCTTAGCGGGGCACTCTGGGGCCAACGTCCTGACTTTC. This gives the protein CASSLAGHSGANVLTF. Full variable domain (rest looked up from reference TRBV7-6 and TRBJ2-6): GAGVSQSPRYKVTKRGQDVALRCDPISGHVSLYWYRQALGQGPEFLTYFNYEAQQDKSGLPNDRFSAERPEGSISTLTIQRTEQRDSAMYRCASSLAGHSGANVLTFGAGSRLTVL.